This passage covers 23 T cell receptor beta chains from one sample sequenced in a study of CD8+ T cells in alopecia areata. Sequencing used cDNA as its template, made by extracting RNA and reverse transcribing it. Repertoires were generated with immunoSEQ multiplex PCR, while TCRdb's copy carries only in-frame clones and drops some. In the table there are around 14,000 clones, around 50% of which are singletons. CD4+ cells of a handful of patients were further sorted as CD25+CD127-. Sequencing was done on a sample of CD4+ Tregs sorted from blood. Receptors were obtained from a human donor with alopecia areata.

Only a few counts were recorded for this clone. The genes are TRBV11-2 and TRBJ2-2; D unresolved. Germline lookup yields CDR1 SGHAT and CDR2 FQNNGV. The CDR3 runs 13 residues. Deletions cut 0 bases from V and 6 bases from J, with 5 bases between. CDR3: CASSLEGPGELFF. DNA of the CDR3: TGTGCCAGCAGCTTAGAAGGCCCCGGGGAGCTGTTTTTT.

The rearrangement joins TRBV6-5 to TRBJ2-1; D may be TRBD1 or TRBD2 (5 bases each). Germline CDR1 and CDR2: MNHEY and SVGAGI. This CDR3 contains 15 residues. V was shortened by 2 bases and J by 2 bases, with 10 bases between the two germline ends. This chain's CDR3 is CASSYALGAYNEQFF. The CDR3 bases are TGTGCCAGCAGTTACGCCCTGGGGGCCTACAATGAGCAGTTCTTC.

The chain is built from TRBV20-1 and TRBJ1-1; D is undetermined. The CDR3 totals 11 residues. V was pared by 5 bases and J by 5 bases, with 9 bases between. Germline V gene data show CDR1 as DFQATT and CDR2 as SNEGSKA (reference sequence). The CDR3: CSAPGITEAFF. In DNA form, the CDR3 reads TGCAGTGCTCCAGGAATTACTGAAGCTTTCTTT.

The chain links TRBV7-9 to TRBJ2-7; D gene unclear. Trimming cost V 1 base and J 3 bases, with 4 bases left between them. Looked up from germline, CDR1 is SEHNR and CDR2 is FQNEAQ (reference sequence). CDR3 size: 12 residues. The CDR3 bases are TGTGCCAGCAGCTTAGGAGTCTACGAGCAGTACTTC. Encoded protein: CASSLGVYEQYF. Using reference TRBV7-9 and TRBJ2-7 for the parts outside the CDR3, the full variable domain is DTGVSQNPRHKITKRGQNVTFRCDPISEHNRLYWYRQTLGQGPEFLTYFQNEAQLEKSRLLSDRFSAERPKGSFSTLEIQRTEQGDSAMYLCASSLGVYEQYFGPGTRLTVT.

The chain carries TRBV25-1 and TRBJ1-1; 12 bases are a match to TRBD1. The CDR3 contains 17 residues. CDR1 MGHDK and CDR2 SYGVNS come from the germline V gene. Trimming took 5 bases from V and 4 from J; bases not matched to a gene: 11. The CDR3, as DNA: TGTGCCAGCAGTCCGGGACAGGGGGCCTCGTCGCGCACTGAAGCTTTCTTT. Its protein product is CASSPGQGASSRTEAFF.

CDR3 sequence: CASRAGRTDTQYF. CDR3 DNA sequence: TGTGCCAGCAGAGCGGGCCGCACAGATACGCAGTATTTT. V usage is TRBV28 and J usage is TRBJ2-3, with D possibly matching TRBD2 (6 bases). V was clipped by 6 bases and J by 1 base, with 8 bases between them. Germline values: CDR1 MDHEN, CDR2 SYDVKM. The CDR3 is 13 amino acids.

In its sample, this clone was seen a few times. V usage is TRBV9 and J usage is TRBJ1-2; TRBD1 is a possible D gene (6 bases). CDR1 is SGDLS and CDR2 is YYNGEE in the germline V gene. V was trimmed by 3 bases and J by 8 bases, leaving 20 bases between them. The CDR3 has 15 amino acids. The CDR3 loop reads CASSERGDTTAGYTF. The DNA of the CDR3 is TGTGCCAGCAGCGAGAGGGGGGACACCACGGCGGGCTACACCTTC.

This chain uses TRBV11-2 with TRBJ2-1, with 9 nucleotides matching TRBD1. Germline V gene sequence: CDR1 SGHAT, CDR2 FQNNGV. Trimming took 3 bases from V and 2 from J; bases not matched to a gene: 2. The CDR3 consists of 15 residues. The CDR3 protein is CASSLGTGTYNEQFF. CDR3 coding DNA: TGTGCCAGCAGCTTGGGGACAGGGACCTACAATGAGCAGTTCTTC.

This clone qualifies as large. The chain uses TRBV13 and TRBJ2-3; weak D call: TRBD1 (5 bases). The CDR3 totals 17 residues. Per germline, CDR1 PRHDT and CDR2 FYEKMQ (reference sequence). V was cut by 5 bases and J by 1 base, with 19 bases left in between. The CDR3 spells CASSHKRSGLRTDTQYF. Written as DNA, the CDR3 is TGTGCCAGCAGCCACAAACGTTCAGGGCTCCGCACAGATACGCAGTATTTT. Variable domain in full (rest from reference TRBV13 and TRBJ2-3): AAGVIQSPRHLIKEKRETATLKCYPIPRHDTVYWYQQGPGQDPQFLISFYEKMQSDKGSIPDRFSAQQFSDYHSELNMSSLELGDSALYFCASSHKRSGLRTDTQYFGPGTRLTVL.

This chain uses TRBV28 with TRBJ2-3, with D hard to call. Germline CDR1 reads MDHEN; CDR2 reads SYDVKM. With 3 bases removed from V and 0 bases from J, the gap between germline ends came to 13 bases. CDR3 size: 16 residues. The CDR3 loop is CASSFSPRRSTDTQYF. CDR3 in DNA: TGTGCCAGCAGTTTTTCTCCCCGGCGGAGCACAGATACGCAGTATTTT.

The table lists this clone with a few counts. This rearrangement joins TRBV15 to TRBJ2-4; D ambiguous. This CDR3 region has 15 residues. V dropped 5 bases and J dropped 0 bases, with 11 bases sitting between them. Germline V lookup: CDR1 LNHNV, CDR2 YYDKDF (reference sequence). Written as DNA, the CDR3 is TGTGCCACCAGCGGGCTCACCATAGCCAAAAACATTCAGTACTTC. It specifies CATSGLTIAKNIQYF.

This clone was recorded a few times. V usage is TRBV18 and J usage is TRBJ2-1; no clear D. CDR1 is KGHSH and CDR2 is LQKENI in the germline V gene. Trimming pared 2 bases from V and 8 bases from J, leaving 7 bases between. The CDR3 runs to 12 residues. CDR3 in amino acids: CASSPEVYEQFF. The DNA of the CDR3 is TGTGCCAGCTCACCAGAAGTCTATGAGCAGTTCTTC.

This clone was seen only a few times. The rearrangement links TRBV2 to TRBJ2-7; D is ambiguous. Germline V gives CDR1 SNHLY, CDR2 FYNNEI. The germline V and J ends were trimmed by 8 bases and 0 bases, with 14 bases remaining between them. This CDR3 is 14 amino acids long. The CDR3 reads CASGVPSSSYEQYF. In DNA form, the CDR3 reads TGTGCCAGCGGGGTGCCGTCTAGCTCCTACGAGCAGTACTTC.

There are a few counts of this clone. This chain uses TRBV28 with TRBJ2-4, with TRBD2 matching 7 bases. V lost 7 bases to trimming and J lost 6 bases; unmatched junction nucleotides: 12. This CDR3 comprises 15 residues. Germline V gene lookup returns CDR1 MDHEN and CDR2 SYDVKM. The CDR3 region is CASKLAVGTRNIQYF. The CDR3 nucleotides are TGTGCCAGCAAGCTAGCGGTCGGTACCAGAAACATTCAGTACTTC.

CDR3 region: CADRPEQYF. As DNA, the CDR3 is TGTGCTGACCGCCCCGAGCAGTACTTC. The rearrangement links TRBV27 to TRBJ2-7; D uncertain. This CDR3 spans 9 amino acids. CDR1 MNHEY and CDR2 SMNVEV come from the germline V gene (reference sequence).

The genes are TRBV29-1 and TRBJ1-4; the match to TRBD1 covers 9 bases. Germline V gives CDR1 SQVTM, CDR2 ANQGSEA. CDR3 length: 15 amino acids. The junction had 8 bases not matched to a gene; V was cut back by 4 bases and J by 5 bases. The CDR3 reads CSVGFSGTGNEKLFF. In DNA, the CDR3 is TGCAGCGTTGGGTTCTCCGGGACAGGGAATGAAAAACTGTTTTTT.

The chain links TRBV28 to TRBJ2-1; 8 bases are shared with TRBD2. This CDR3 spans 13 amino acids. Losses at the gene ends were 5 bases for V and 9 bases for J; bases not matched to a gene: 6. From germline, CDR1 is MDHEN and CDR2 SYDVKM. The CDR3 DNA reads TGTGCCAGCAGTCCGGGGGGGGTAGGTGAGCAGTTCTTC. The encoded protein is CASSPGGVGEQFF.

The rearrangement uses TRBV29-1 and TRBJ2-7; 13 nucleotides align to TRBD2. The CDR3 loop spans 13 amino acids. Looked up from germline, CDR1 is SQVTM and CDR2 is ANQGSEA. V lost 7 bases and J lost 4; bases outside the gene matches: 4. CDR3 nucleotides: TGCAGCGCTAGGACTAGCGGGAGTTACGAGCAGTACTTC. Translating it yields CSARTSGSYEQYF.

This clone was seen once. The chain carries TRBV10-2 and TRBJ2-5; TRBD2 matches 14 bases. The tail of the sequence fits TRBJ2-7 better, so the J call may be wrong. The CDR3 has 15 amino acids. Per the germline V gene, CDR1 is WSHSY and CDR2 is SAAADI. CDR3 residues: CASSRGLAGAYEQYF. The CDR3 DNA reads TGCGCCAGCAGTCGGGGACTAGCGGGGGCCTACGAGCAGTACTTC.

The CDR3 protein is CASSPLRLGYTF. The CDR3 region has the DNA TGTGCCAGCAGTCCGTTGCGTTTGGGCTACACCTTC. The V gene is TRBV2, the J gene TRBJ1-2; D uncertain. Germline CDR1 is SNHLY and CDR2 is FYNNEI. The V and J ends lost 5 bases and 8 bases respectively, with 12 bases between them. The CDR3 sequence is 12 residues long.

This clone showed up just a few times. J is TRBJ1-2 and V is TRBV11-2; TRBD1 aligns across 10 bases. CDR1 and CDR2 from the germline V gene are SGHAT and FQNNGV. There are 15 residues in the CDR3. V shed 7 bases and J 8 bases; nucleotides not matched to a gene: 13. The chain's CDR3 is CASTERIKDRGGYTF. Written as DNA, the CDR3 is TGTGCCAGCACCGAACGCATTAAGGACAGGGGGGGCTACACCTTC.

The chain combines TRBV9 with TRBJ2-5; D remains unclear. The V gene's germline CDR1 is SGDLS and CDR2 YYNGEE. Trimming stripped 0 bases from V and 5 bases from J, with 11 bases between. The CDR3 consists of 14 residues. CDR3 in DNA: TGTGCCAGCAGCGTAGCCGTAGCTACGGAGACCCAGTACTTC. The encoded protein is CASSVAVATETQYF.

The chain carries TRBV10-3 and TRBJ2-7, with D perhaps TRBD1 or TRBD2 (5 bases each). V was trimmed by 3 bases and J by 5 bases, leaving 14 bases between them. The length of the CDR3 is 14 residues. The germline V gene encodes CDR1 ENHRY and CDR2 SYGVKD. CDR3 coding DNA: TGTGCCATCAGTGATGCCGGGACGCCCAACGAGCAGTACTTC. Amino acids: CAISDAGTPNEQYF.